What follows are 27 T cell receptor beta chains derived from one specimen sequenced in a study of spatial heterogeneity in lung cancer. Via MiXCR, TCRdb re-called the 5' RACE reads, giving one row per CDR3 protein. The data hold around 9,800 distinct CDR3 sequences, with approximately 8% observed a single time. Regarding the study as a whole: The number of expanded tumor alpha and beta chains correlated with mutation number.

Antigen specificity for these receptors is unknown. Time point: sample taken at primary tumor resection. Here the sequenced sample was lung tumor tissue, taken at surgery. Receptor source: a female donor with early-stage non-small cell lung cancer.

This clonotype was observed many times. The chain combines TRBV5-1 with TRBJ1-6; D gene ambiguous. V shed 4 bases and J shed 0 bases, with 11 bases lying between them. The CDR3 has 16 residues. Per the germline V gene, CDR1 is SGHRS and CDR2 is YFSETQ. CDR3 in DNA: TGCGCCAGCAGCCTGTCAGATAGCTCCTATAATTCACCCCTCCACTTT. It encodes CASSLSDSSYNSPLHF.

With respect to this clonotype: This is likely a read error, given that the CDR3 carries no conserved phenylalanine or tryptophan at its end. The chain couples TRBV5-6 to TRBJ2-5; D unclear. V lost 0 bases and J 5 bases, leaving 5 bases between the germline ends. CDR3 length: 12 residues. Per the germline V gene, CDR1 is SGHDT and CDR2 is YYEEEE. CDR3 bases: TGTGCCAGCAGCTTGGCAGGCGAGACCCAGTACCTC. Its translation is CASSLAGETQYL.

By sample share, this clonotype is medium-sized. The chain recombines TRBV20-1 with TRBJ2-7; tentatively, D is TRBD1 or TRBD2 (5 bases each). Germline lookup yields CDR1 DFQATT and CDR2 SNEGSKA (reference sequence). The CDR3 has 15 amino acids. The V and J ends lost 6 bases and 0 bases respectively, with 18 bases between them. The CDR3 spells CSAVSGTDSSYEQYF. The CDR3 nucleotides are TGCAGTGCCGTATCCGGGACCGATAGCTCCTACGAGCAGTACTTC.

The V and J genes are TRBV28 and TRBJ2-3; no firm D call. V was clipped by 3 bases and J by 2 bases, with 9 bases between them. Germline V gene sequence: CDR1 MDHEN, CDR2 SYDVKM. This CDR3 is built from 14 residues. The CDR3 DNA reads TGTGCCAGCAGTTTGGCCGGGTCCACAGATACGCAGTATTTT. Amino acid sequence: CASSLAGSTDTQYF.

This clonotype has at least ten counts. The J gene is TRBJ1-2, the V gene TRBV5-1, with TRBD1 matching over 12 bases. CDR1 SGHRS and CDR2 YFSETQ come from the germline V gene. CDR3 length: 16 residues. The trim removed 4 bases at V and 8 bases at J, leaving 12 bases unmatched. The CDR3 here is CASSLAPGQGALGYTF. The CDR3 DNA reads as TGCGCCAGCAGCCTAGCTCCGGGACAGGGGGCGTTGGGCTACACCTTC.

This clonotype has a count of ten or more. The V call is TRBV18, the J call TRBJ2-5; 11 nucleotides line up with TRBD2. The CDR3 is made up of 16 amino acids. The V and J ends lost 3 bases and 3 bases, in that order; junction bases with no gene match: 6. The germline CDR1 and CDR2 sequences are KGHSH and LQKENI. Here the CDR3 reads CASSPPSGGNKETQYF. In DNA, the CDR3 is TGTGCCAGCTCACCGCCTAGCGGGGGGAACAAAGAGACCCAGTACTTC.

At least ten counts were recorded for this clonotype. The V and J genes are TRBV4-3 and TRBJ2-4; 8 nucleotides match TRBD2. The germline gives CDR1 LGHNA, CDR2 YSLEER. The CDR3 consists of 18 residues. V was pared by 3 bases and J by 8 bases, with 18 bases of the junction left unmatched. CDR3 DNA: TGCGCCAGCAGCCAGGGGGCAGCCCGGGGGGGCCGGATTGACATTCAGTACTTC. Amino acids: CASSQGAARGGRIDIQYF.

In its sample, this clonotype ranks as medium-sized. The chain recombines TRBV9 with TRBJ2-5; D possibly corresponds to TRBD2 (5 bases). The V and J ends lost 0 bases and 6 bases respectively, with 15 bases between them. This CDR3 comprises 15 residues. The germline V gene encodes CDR1 SGDLS and CDR2 YYNGEE. This CDR3 is CASSVGETAVKTQYF. The DNA of the CDR3 is TGTGCCAGCAGCGTAGGGGAAACAGCGGTGAAGACCCAGTACTTC. Combining the CDR3 with reference TRBV9 and TRBJ2-5 gives the whole variable domain DSGVTQTPKHLITATGQRVTLRCSPRSGDLSVYWYQQSLDQGLQFLIQYYNGEERAKGNILERFSAQQFPDLHSELNLSSLELGDSALYFCASSVGETAVKTQYFGPGTRLLVL.

This clonotype was seen many times. This chain links TRBV3-1 with TRBJ2-3; D is uncertain. The germline CDR1 and CDR2 sequences are LGHDT and YNNKEL (reference sequence). V was shortened by 0 bases and J by 0 bases, with 4 bases between the two germline ends. The CDR3 loop spans 14 amino acids. The CDR3 DNA sequence: TGTGCCAGCAGCCAAGACGACAGCACAGATACGCAGTATTTT. It is translated as CASSQDDSTDTQYF.

This clonotype was found many times. This chain links TRBV5-1 with TRBJ1-1; D is unclear. Trimming cost V 1 base and J 1 base, with 8 bases left between them. The length of the CDR3 is 14 residues. Germline V gene sequence: CDR1 SGHRS, CDR2 YFSETQ. In DNA form, the CDR3 reads TGCGCCAGCAGCTTGCAATCAGAGAACACTGAAGCTTTCTTT. Its protein product is CASSLQSENTEAFF.

The table lists this clonotype with many counts. The V call is TRBV24-1, the J call TRBJ2-3, with 8 positions matching TRBD1. Germline CDR1 is KGHDR and CDR2 is SFDVKD. Trimming at V came to 2 bases and at J to 3 bases, leaving 9 bases not matched to a gene. The length of the CDR3 is 17 residues. As DNA, the CDR3 is TGTGCCACCAGTGATTCCGTTCAGGGGGCAGTTACAGATACGCAGTATTTT. Amino acid sequence: CATSDSVQGAVTDTQYF.

By proportion, this clonotype is medium-sized. V gene TRBV5-1 combines with J gene TRBJ2-5; 8 bases align to TRBD2. The germline CDR1 and CDR2 sequences are SGHRS and YFSETQ. V gave up 1 base and J gave up 1 base; unmatched junction bases: 3. The CDR3 has 15 amino acids. CDR3 bases: TGCGCCAGCAGCTTGCAGCGGGGGCCCCAAGAGACCCAGTACTTC. Amino acids: CASSLQRGPQETQYF.

This clonotype was found many times. This sequence joins TRBV28 and TRBJ1-2; no definite D call. The CDR3 length is 13 residues. CDR1 MDHEN and CDR2 SYDVKM come from the germline V gene. V lost 4 bases, J lost 8 bases, and 14 bases lay in between. For the CDR3, the DNA is TGTGCCAGCAGTTCTCCACCCCCCGAGGGCTACACCTTC. It translates to CASSSPPPEGYTF.

This clonotype is medium-sized within its sample. The chain couples TRBV6-5 to TRBJ1-1; maybe TRBD1 (6 bases). Germline V CDR1 and CDR2: MNHEY, SVGAGI. The V end was cut by 2 bases, the J end by 0 bases, with 16 bases between. There are 17 residues in the CDR3. CDR3 amino acids: CASSYTATGIMNTEAFF. CDR3 in DNA: TGTGCCAGCAGTTACACGGCGACAGGAATCATGAACACTGAAGCTTTCTTT.

This clonotype showed up just a few times. The V and J genes are TRBV20-1 and TRBJ2-5, with unresolved D. Germline V CDR1 and CDR2: DFQATT, SNEGSKA (reference sequence). This CDR3 has 11 amino acids. V was cut by 6 bases and J by 2 bases, with 7 bases left in between. The CDR3 sequence: CSASSQETQYF. The CDR3 DNA reads TGCAGTGCCTCCTCTCAAGAGACCCAGTACTTC.

This chain connects TRBV20-1 to TRBJ1-5; maybe TRBD1 (5 bases). CDR1 and CDR2 from the germline V gene are DFQATT and SNEGSKA (reference sequence). V lost 0 bases and J 3 bases, leaving 6 bases between the germline ends. The CDR3 length is 13 residues. CDR3 protein: CSARDRDNQPQHF. For the CDR3, the DNA is TGCAGTGCTAGAGACAGGGACAATCAGCCCCAGCATTTT.

V is TRBV5-4 and J is TRBJ1-1; D remains ambiguous. Per germline, CDR1 SGHNT and CDR2 YYREEE (reference sequence). The V end lost 4 bases, the J end lost 3 bases, and 19 bases lay between the germline ends. The CDR3 has 16 residues. The CDR3 DNA sequence: TGTGCCAGCAGCCCGGGCGGATCCCAAAGGGACACTGAAGCTTTCTTT. Amino acids: CASSPGGSQRDTEAFF.

This clonotype appeared many times. In DNA form, the CDR3 reads TGTGCCAGCAGCCTTACCCCGGCGGAGGAAGAGACCCAGTACTTC. It encodes CASSLTPAEEETQYF. The V gene is TRBV7-3, the J gene TRBJ2-5, with a weak D call TRBD2 (5 bases). Trimming shortened V by 5 bases and J by 3 bases, and 16 bases separated the two germline ends. There are 15 residues in the CDR3. Germline CDR1 and CDR2: SGHTA and FQGTGA. The variable domain in full, completed from reference TRBV7-3 and TRBJ2-5, reads GAGVSQTPSNKVTEKGKYVELRCDPISGHTALYWYRQSLGQGPEFLIYFQGTGAADDSGLPNDRFFAVRPEGSVSTLKIQRTERGDSAVYLCASSLTPAEEETQYFGPGTRLLVL.

This clonotype was recorded many times. The rearrangement uses TRBV21-1 and TRBJ2-7; the tabulated D call, TRBD1, remains unverified against the DNA. TRBV21-1 is classified as a pseudogene. The CDR3 has 17 amino acids. The CDR3 sequence: CASSKQGPGEDGVEQYF. In nucleotides, the CDR3 is TGTGCCAGCAGCAAACAGGGGCCGGGTGAAGACGGGGTCGAGCAGTACTTC.

The sample holds many counts of this clonotype. CDR3: CASRLQLSGNQPQHF. CDR3 DNA: TGTGCCAGCAGATTACAGCTTTCGGGCAATCAGCCCCAGCATTTT. This chain links TRBV2 with TRBJ1-5; D ambiguous. The V gene's germline CDR1 is SNHLY and CDR2 FYNNEI. The CDR3 covers 15 residues. V lost 6 bases to trimming and J lost 2 bases, with 14 bases between them.

This clonotype was counted many times. In DNA, the CDR3 is TGTGCCAGCTCACCACCGGCGCAGGCATATGGCTACACCTTC. Its translation: CASSPPAQAYGYTF. The rearrangement links TRBV18 to TRBJ1-2; D is ambiguous. Germline CDR1 reads KGHSH; CDR2 reads LQKENI. There are 14 residues in the CDR3. V dropped 0 bases and J dropped 5 bases, with 10 bases sitting between them.

Many counts were recorded for this clonotype. The chain joins TRBV6-1 to TRBJ2-7; 7 bases are a match to TRBD1. V was pared by 4 bases and J by 1 base, with 7 bases of the junction left unmatched. This CDR3 comprises 15 residues. Germline loops: CDR1 MNHNS, CDR2 SASEGT. CDR3 sequence reads: CASSAWDSISYEQYF. The CDR3 DNA follows: TGTGCCAGCAGTGCGTGGGACAGTATTTCCTACGAGCAGTACTTC.

This clonotype was recorded many times. CDR3 sequence (DNA): TGCGCCAGCAGCCAAGGGGTTTCCTCTGGAAACACCATATATTTT. Residues: CASSQGVSSGNTIYF. J is TRBJ1-3 and V is TRBV4-1; D is uncertain. The CDR3 totals 15 residues. Germline V gives CDR1 MGHRA, CDR2 YSYEKL. V was shortened by 1 base and J by 0 bases, with 7 bases between the two germline ends.

By share, this clonotype ranks as medium-sized. The J gene is TRBJ2-7, the V gene TRBV20-1; D gene unclear. This CDR3 is 13 amino acids long. Between the trimmed V and J ends, which lost 3 bases and 4 bases, there was a span of 13 bases. Germline V gives CDR1 DFQATT, CDR2 SNEGSKA (reference sequence). CDR3 protein: CSASYGFEYEQYF. The CDR3 DNA is TGCAGTGCTAGCTACGGTTTTGAATACGAGCAGTACTTC.

This clonotype was recorded many times. The rearrangement uses TRBV5-4 and TRBJ2-2; D is uncertain. In germline, CDR1 is SGHNT, CDR2 YYREEE (reference sequence). The V end was cut by 0 bases, the J end by 4 bases, with 13 bases between. The CDR3 has 16 residues. The CDR3 DNA is TGTGCCAGCAGCTTGGCGTCCGCCGTGGGCACCGGGGAGCTGTTTTTT. Protein sequence: CASSLASAVGTGELFF.

This clonotype was counted many times. The gene calls are TRBV3-1 and TRBJ2-3; 8 bases match TRBD1. The germline V gene encodes CDR1 LGHDT and CDR2 YNNKEL (reference sequence). V was pared by 1 base and J by 4 bases, with 7 bases of the junction left unmatched. This CDR3 contains 16 residues. CDR3 nucleotides: TGTGCCAGCAGCCAAGCGGCAGGGGGCGGCGCAGATACGCAGTATTTT. The encoded protein is CASSQAAGGGADTQYF.

This clonotype was counted at least ten times. V and J are TRBV4-1 and TRBJ2-2, with no clear D. This CDR3 has 19 amino acids. Deletions cut 0 bases from V and 3 bases from J, with 20 bases between. Germline CDR1 and CDR2: MGHRA and YSYEKL. The CDR3: CASSQDVGRAFSDTGELFF. DNA for the CDR3: TGCGCCAGCAGCCAAGATGTAGGTAGGGCTTTCTCCGACACCGGGGAGCTGTTTTTT.